Sequencing of this TCR beta chain was carried out in a study of regulatory T cells in long-lasting Graves disease. Findings and limits, study-wide: Persistent patients shared more public clonotypes (around 3,000) than new patients (more than 900). Peripheral blood, not thyroid tissue, was the sole material studied.

Described time point: persistent/refractory GD, antithyroid drugs over 5 years with positive TRAb. TCR sequences were obtained from RNA taken from PBMCs. Arm-PCR of CDR3 regions and iRepertoire HTBI primers were used to build TCR beta libraries. TCRdb re-called the multiplex PCR reads with MiXCR, one entry per CDR3 protein. The table records roughly 430,000 distinct CDR3 sequences, roughly 21% of them present only once. This clonotype was counted only a few times. As yet, its antigen is unknown. V was cut by 3 bases and J by 0 bases, with 9 bases left in between. The CDR3 is 14 amino acids. The germline gives CDR1 MNHGY, CDR2 SVAAGI.

The genes are TRBV6-9 and TRBJ2-7; D unresolved. The TCR was taken from a female donor with Graves disease. Sample: peripheral blood mononuclear cells (PBMCs), taken when the disease was refractory, from a patient treated with antithyroid drugs. In DNA form, the CDR3 reads TGTGCCAGCAGTTACTTTCCCGGCTCCTACGAGCAGTACTTC. This sequence encodes CASSYFPGSYEQYF.